This T cell receptor (beta chain) was retrieved from a study of blood T cell repertoires in COVID-19 (TCRdb year 2020). For the wider study: Collaborator samples came from the United States, Italy and Spain and covered acute and convalescent phases of COVID-19. Samples came from the ongoing ImmuneRACE study (first 160 participants) plus 1,254 subjects from 6 global collaborators. The sample metadata nearly always contained a de-identified subject ID, COVID-19 status, age in years and sex. The material from the prospective study consisted of cDNA or gDNA derived from T cells, B-cell-depleted T cells, or PBMCs. Deeply sampled blood TCRbeta repertoires from subjects exposed to, actively infected with, or recovered from COVID-19 were included in the dataset. Where HLA class I and class II types were available, the types were taken from metadata supplied by the sample provider, not from assay-based typing. The repertoires were made available in a free public database intended to serve as a resource for research on the immune response to SARS-CoV-2. The research as a whole found: The amount of clinical and demographic metadata varied by source and participant and was provided uncurated.

As regards this clone: Its antigen specificity is not known. One base away there is no much larger clone; base qualities are not given.

TCRbeta CDR3 regions were amplified from genomic DNA by means of the immunoSEQ Assay, a bias-controlled multiplex PCR. For the original study's pipeline: Within the assay, amplification of reference gene primers was used to estimate how many nucleated cells each sample contained. To quantify the absolute abundance of each unique TCRbeta CDR3 rearrangement, sequence reads were collapsed and filtered. For each sample, productive Simpson clonality was calculated as the square root of Simpson's diversity index across productive rearrangements. Not all clones reach the TCRdb copy of this immuneACCESS table, which keeps in-frame sequences only. Checked studies attribute under half of the gap to unresolved V genes and leave the rest unexplained. That table gives V, J and clone size, and the DNA gave D and trimming. This sample lists roughly 280,000 clones; 85% to 90% were detected once. More than 1.5% of the sample goes to the ten largest clones.

The junction shows trimming of 8 bases on V and 4 bases on J, and the gene matches do not reach 5 bases of it. The CDR3 spans 14 residues, from the cysteine through the phenylalanine. Solely the CDR3 DNA is kept, with 42 bases framed from the first base. Taken from the germline V gene, the CDR1 and CDR2 loops are MNHEY and SVGAGI. Participants in the prospective study were enrolled through a virtual design, were aged roughly 18 to 100 years, and lived in 24 United States geographic areas. To assign participants to cohorts, the prospective study relied on clinical history that participants themselves reported in a screening survey and a study questionnaire. ImmuneRACE Cohort 3 recovered participants were defined by two consecutive negative NP/OP PCR tests, healthcare professional clearance, or symptom resolution. Mobile phlebotomists in the prospective study collected whole blood, serum and a nasopharyngeal or oropharyngeal swab from every participant. Participants in the prospective study had the option to provide additional blood draws and questionnaires over an approximately 2-month period. Blood samples from the prospective study were shipped frozen or at room temperature prior to DNA extraction.

The receptor was isolated from a woman aged 55-70 years who had recovered from COVID-19. This chain is built from TRBV6-5 and TRBJ1-5; 10 central bases correspond to TRBD1. The specimen was PBMCs or T cells enriched from blood (not recorded which). The nucleotide sequence reads TGTGCCAGCTCCATGGGACAGGGGAATCAGCCCCAGCATTTT. The translation is CASSMGQGNQPQHF.